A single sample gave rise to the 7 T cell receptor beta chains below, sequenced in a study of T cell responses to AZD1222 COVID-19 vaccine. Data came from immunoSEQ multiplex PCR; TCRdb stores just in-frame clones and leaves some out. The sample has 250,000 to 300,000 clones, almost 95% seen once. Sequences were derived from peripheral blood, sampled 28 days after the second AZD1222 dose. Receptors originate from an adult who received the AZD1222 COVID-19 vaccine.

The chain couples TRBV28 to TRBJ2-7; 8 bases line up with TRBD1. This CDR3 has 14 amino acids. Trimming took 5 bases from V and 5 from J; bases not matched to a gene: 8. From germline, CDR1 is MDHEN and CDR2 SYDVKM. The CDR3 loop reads CASSPRTGNDEQYF. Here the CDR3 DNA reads TGTGCCAGCAGTCCGCGGACAGGGAACGACGAGCAGTACTTC.

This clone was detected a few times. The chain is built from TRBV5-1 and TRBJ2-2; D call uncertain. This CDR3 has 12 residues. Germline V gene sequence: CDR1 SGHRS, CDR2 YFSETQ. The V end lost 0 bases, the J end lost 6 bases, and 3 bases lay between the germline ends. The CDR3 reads CASSLEAGELFF. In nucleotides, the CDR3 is TGCGCCAGCAGCTTGGAGGCCGGGGAGCTGTTTTTT.

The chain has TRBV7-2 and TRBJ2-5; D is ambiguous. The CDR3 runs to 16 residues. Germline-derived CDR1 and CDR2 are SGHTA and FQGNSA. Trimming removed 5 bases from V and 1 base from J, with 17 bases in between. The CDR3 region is CASSLIPPVSQETQYF. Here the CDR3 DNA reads TGTGCCAGCAGCCTAATACCCCCGGTGTCCCAAGAGACCCAGTACTTC.

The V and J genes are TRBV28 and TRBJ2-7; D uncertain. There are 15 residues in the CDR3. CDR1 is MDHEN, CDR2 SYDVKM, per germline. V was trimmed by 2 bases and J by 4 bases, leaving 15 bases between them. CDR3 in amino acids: CASSLPRQSLYEQYF. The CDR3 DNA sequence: TGTGCCAGCAGTTTACCCAGGCAGTCCTTATACGAGCAGTACTTC.

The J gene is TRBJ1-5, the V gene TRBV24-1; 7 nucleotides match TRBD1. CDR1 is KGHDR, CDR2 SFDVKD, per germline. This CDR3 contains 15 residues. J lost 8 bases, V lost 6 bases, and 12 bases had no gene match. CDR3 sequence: CATSTGARGTEPQHF. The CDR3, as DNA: TGTGCCACCAGTACAGGGGCAAGAGGGACTGAGCCCCAGCATTTT.

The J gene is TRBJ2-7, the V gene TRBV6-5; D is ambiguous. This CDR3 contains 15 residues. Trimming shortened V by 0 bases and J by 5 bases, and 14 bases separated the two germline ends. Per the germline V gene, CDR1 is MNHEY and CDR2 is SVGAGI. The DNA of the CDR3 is TGTGCCAGCAGTTACTCGGGTGTTCGACGGAACGAGCAGTACTTC. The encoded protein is CASSYSGVRRNEQYF.

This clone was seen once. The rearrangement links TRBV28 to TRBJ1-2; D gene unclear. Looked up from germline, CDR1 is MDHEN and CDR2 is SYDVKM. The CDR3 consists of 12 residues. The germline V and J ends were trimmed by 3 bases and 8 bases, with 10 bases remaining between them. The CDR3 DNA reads TGTGCCAGCAGTTTGGGGTTTGGAGGCTACACCTTC. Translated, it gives CASSLGFGGYTF.